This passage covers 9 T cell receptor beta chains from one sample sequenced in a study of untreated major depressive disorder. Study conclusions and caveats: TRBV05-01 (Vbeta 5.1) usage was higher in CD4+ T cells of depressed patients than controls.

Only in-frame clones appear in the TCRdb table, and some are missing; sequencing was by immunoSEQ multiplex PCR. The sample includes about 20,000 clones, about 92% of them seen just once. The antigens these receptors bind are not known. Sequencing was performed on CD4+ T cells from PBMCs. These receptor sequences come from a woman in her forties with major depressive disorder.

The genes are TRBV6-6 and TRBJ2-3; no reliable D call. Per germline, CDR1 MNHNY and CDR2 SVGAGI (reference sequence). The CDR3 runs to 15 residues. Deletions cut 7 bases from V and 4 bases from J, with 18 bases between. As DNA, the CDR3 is TGTGCCAGCACCTCTAGAATCGTCGTCTCAGATACGCAGTATTTT. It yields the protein CASTSRIVVSDTQYF.

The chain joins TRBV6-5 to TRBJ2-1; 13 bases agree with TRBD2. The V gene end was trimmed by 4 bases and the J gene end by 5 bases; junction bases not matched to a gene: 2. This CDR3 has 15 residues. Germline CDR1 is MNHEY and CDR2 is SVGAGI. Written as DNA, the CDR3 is TGTGCCAGCAGTTCCGGGACTAGCGGGGACAATGAGCAGTTCTTC. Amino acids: CASSSGTSGDNEQFF.

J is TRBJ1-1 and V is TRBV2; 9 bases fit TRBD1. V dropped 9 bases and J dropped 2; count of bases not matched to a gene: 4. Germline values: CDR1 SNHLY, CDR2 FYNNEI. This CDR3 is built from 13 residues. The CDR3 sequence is CASSGQGNTEAFF. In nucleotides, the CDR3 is TGTGCCAGTTCGGGACAGGGTAACACTGAAGCTTTCTTT.

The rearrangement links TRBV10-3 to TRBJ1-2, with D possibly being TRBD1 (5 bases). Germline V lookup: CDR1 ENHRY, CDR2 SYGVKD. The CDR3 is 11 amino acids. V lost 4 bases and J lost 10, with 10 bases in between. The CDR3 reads CAISGPGTYTF. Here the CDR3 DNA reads TGTGCCATCAGTGGTCCGGGGACCTACACCTTC.

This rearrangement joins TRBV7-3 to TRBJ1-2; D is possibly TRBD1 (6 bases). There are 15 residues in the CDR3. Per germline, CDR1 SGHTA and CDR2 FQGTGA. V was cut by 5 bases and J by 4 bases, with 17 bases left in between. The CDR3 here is CASSPRGGGSYGYTF. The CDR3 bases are TGTGCCAGCAGCCCTCGCGGGGGGGGCAGCTATGGCTACACCTTC.

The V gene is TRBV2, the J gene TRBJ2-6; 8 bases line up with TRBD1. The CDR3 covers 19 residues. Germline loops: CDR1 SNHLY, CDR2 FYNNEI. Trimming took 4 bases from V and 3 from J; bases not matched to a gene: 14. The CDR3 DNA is TGTGCCAGCAGTGTGTCCTCTGTCAGGGGGCTGGGTGGGGCCAACGTCCTGACTTTC. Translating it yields CASSVSSVRGLGGANVLTF. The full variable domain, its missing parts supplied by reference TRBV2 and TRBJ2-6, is EPEVTQTPSHQVTQMGQEVILRCVPISNHLYFYWYRQILGQKVEFLVSFYNNEISEKSEIFDDQFSVERPDGSNFTLKIRSTKLEDSAMYFCASSVSSVRGLGGANVLTFGAGSRLTVL.

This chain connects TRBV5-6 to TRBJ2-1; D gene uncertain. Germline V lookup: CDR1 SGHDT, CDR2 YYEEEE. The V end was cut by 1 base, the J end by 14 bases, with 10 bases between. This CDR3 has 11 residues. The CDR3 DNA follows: TGTGCCAGCAGCTTGCGGGCAGCCGAGTTCTTC. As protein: CASSLRAAEFF. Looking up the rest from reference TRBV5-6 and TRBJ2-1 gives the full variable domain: DAGVTQSPTHLIKTRGQQVTLRCSPKSGHDTVSWYQQALGQGPQFIFQYYEEEERQRGNFPDRFSGHQFPNYSSELNVNALLLGDSALYLCASSLRAAEFFGPGTRLTVL.

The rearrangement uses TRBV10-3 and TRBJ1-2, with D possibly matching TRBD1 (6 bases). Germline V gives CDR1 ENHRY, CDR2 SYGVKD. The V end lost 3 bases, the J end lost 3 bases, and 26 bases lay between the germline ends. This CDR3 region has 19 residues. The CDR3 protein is CAISEPFRGNGTTYYGYTF. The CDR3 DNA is TGTGCCATCAGTGAACCCTTTCGGGGTAACGGGACAACCTACTATGGCTACACCTTC.

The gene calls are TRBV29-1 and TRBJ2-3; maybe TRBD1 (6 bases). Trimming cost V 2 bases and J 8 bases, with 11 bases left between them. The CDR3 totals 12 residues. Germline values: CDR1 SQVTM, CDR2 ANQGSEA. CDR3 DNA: TGCAGCGTTGAACAGGGGCTGGGTACGCAGTATTTT. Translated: CSVEQGLGTQYF.